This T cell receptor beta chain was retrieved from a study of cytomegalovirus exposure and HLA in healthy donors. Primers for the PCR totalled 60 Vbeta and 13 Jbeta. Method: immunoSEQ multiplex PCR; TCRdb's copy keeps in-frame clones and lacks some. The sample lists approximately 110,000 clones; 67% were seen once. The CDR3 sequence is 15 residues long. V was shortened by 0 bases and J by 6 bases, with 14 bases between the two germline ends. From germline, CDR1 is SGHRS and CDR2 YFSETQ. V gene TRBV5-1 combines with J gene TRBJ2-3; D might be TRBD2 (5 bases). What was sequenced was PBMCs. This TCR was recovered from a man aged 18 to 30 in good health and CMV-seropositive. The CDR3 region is CASSLGSVFMDTQYF. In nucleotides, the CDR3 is TGCGCCAGCAGCTTGGGTAGCGTCTTCATGGATACGCAGTATTTT.